This TCR beta chain stems from a study of circulating and synovial CD4+ cells in juvenile arthritis. Study-level findings and limits: These blood cells shared more CDR3 sequences with synovium than bulk blood. Overlap with synovium rose as more T cells were sequenced. CPL and bulk CD4 samples differed at least tenfold in T cell genomes.

This CDR3 is 17 amino acids long. The V gene's germline CDR1 is SGHTA and CDR2 FQGTGA. The V segment lost 3 bases and the J segment 1 base; nucleotides outside the gene matches: 8. Donors were patients with active juvenile idiopathic arthritis. TCRdb's table, derived via immunoSEQ multiplex PCR, lists solely in-frame clones and lacks some. The data contain some 35,000 clones, 90% to 95% of them singletons. Notes on this clone: The target antigen is unknown.

The TCR was taken from a human donor with juvenile idiopathic arthritis. Sequencing was performed on CD4+ T cells from blood. This chain joins TRBV7-3 and TRBJ2-1; 8 nucleotides agree with TRBD1. CDR3 nucleotides: TGTGCCAGCAGCTTTCCCCCCAGGGGGCGATCCTACAATGAGCAGTTCTTC. Translated: CASSFPPRGRSYNEQFF.